The clone carrying this T cell receptor (beta chain) appeared many times. Its target is not known. The ends were cut back, 7 bases at V and 4 bases at J, with 10 bases in the middle. CDR3 length equals 11 residues. Germline V gene lookup returns CDR1 SQVTM and CDR2 ANQGSEA. Authors' analysis steps: To classify distant metastasis in papillary thyroid cancer, a model was built from CDR3 differences across clinicopathological groups. TCRdb re-analyzed the PCR reads through MiXCR. The V and J calls were determined by TCRdb, not by the authors. The sample has roughly 18,000 clones, about 30% seen once. This record belongs to a study of metastatic and nonmetastatic thyroid tumors. Study summary: It was across blood and tumor or nodule tissue from malignant and benign thyroid patients that repertoires were compared. Broader study findings: Patients with malignant thyroid tumors reportedly had significantly higher TCR beta diversity than those with benign nodules, in blood and tumor.

All patients were untreated before thyroid surgery. The V and J genes are TRBV29-1 and TRBJ1-2; D unresolved. Sequencing was performed on tumor tissue. This receptor was identified in a female donor with papillary thyroid cancer or a benign thyroid nodule (not recorded which). Some clones in this sample may be carry-over from other donors' samples. DNA of the CDR3: TGCAGCGCCCGGGCCCTCTATGGCTACACCTTC. It yields the protein CSARALYGYTF.